This is a list of T cell receptor beta chains from one sample in a study of cytomegalovirus exposure and HLA in healthy donors. TCRdb's table, derived via immunoSEQ multiplex PCR, lists solely in-frame clones and lacks some. The sample has roughly 100,000 clones, roughly three quarters seen once; the top ten hold about 5%. The sample taken for sequencing was PBMCs. The receptors come from a male donor in good health and CMV-seronegative. Each CDR3 is given with its conserved first and last residue. The D gene is left open where the match is weak. Expanded clones get a size class; other rows say once, few or many, or leave the size out.

V: TRBV2
size: -
D: -
J: TRBJ2-7
length: 12
CDR3: CASRQAQYEQYF
DNA: TGTGCCAGTCGACAGGCACAGTACGAGCAGTACTTC

V: TRBV21-1
size: few
D: -
J: TRBJ2-3
length: 17
CDR3: CASSKAGGSGGPGTQYF
DNA: TGTGCCAGCAGCAAAGCTGGTGGTAGCGGGGGCCCGGGGACGCAGTATTTT

V: TRBV7-2
size: -
D: TRBD1
J: TRBJ2-7
length: 15
CDR3: CASSLGDSYSYEQYF
DNA: TGTGCCAGCAGCTTAGGGGACAGCTATTCCTACGAGCAGTACTTC

V: TRBV18
size: few
D: -
J: TRBJ2-7
length: 14
CDR3: CASSPSYQGWEQYF
DNA: TGTGCCAGCTCACCTTCTTACCAGGGTTGGGAGCAGTACTTC

V: TRBV7-3
size: -
D: TRBD2
J: TRBJ2-1
length: 20
CDR3: CASSLMGSGLAGSSYNEQFF
DNA: TGTGCCAGCAGCTTAATGGGTTCCGGACTAGCGGGTAGCTCCTACAATGAGCAGTTCTTC

V: TRBV28
size: -
D: -
J: TRBJ1-1
length: 13
CDR3: CASSVQGVAEAFF
DNA: TGTGCCAGCAGTGTACAGGGTGTCGCAGAAGCTTTCTTT

V: TRBV19
size: -
D: TRBD2
J: TRBJ2-1
length: 17
CDR3: CASSMRSSGRTYNEQFF
DNA: TGTGCCAGTAGTATGCGATCTAGCGGGAGAACCTACAATGAGCAGTTCTTC

V: TRBV11-3
size: -
D: TRBD1
J: TRBJ1-1
length: 17
CDR3: CASSHPWDRSTNTEAFF
DNA: TGTGCCAGCAGCCATCCGTGGGACAGGAGTACGAACACTGAAGCTTTCTTT

V: TRBV7-2
size: few
D: TRBD2
J: TRBJ2-7
length: 15
CDR3: CASSFRLAGPSEQYF
DNA: TGTGCCAGCAGCTTCCGACTAGCGGGTCCCTCCGAGCAGTACTTC

V: TRBV6-4
size: -
D: -
J: TRBJ2-3
length: 14
CDR3: CASSDSGAADTQYF
DNA: TGTGCCAGCAGTGACTCGGGAGCGGCAGATACGCAGTATTTT

V: TRBV5-6
size: -
D: -
J: TRBJ2-2
length: 14
CDR3: CASSSGMNTGELFF
DNA: TGTGCCAGCAGTTCAGGGATGAACACCGGGGAGCTGTTTTTT

V: TRBV5-1
size: -
D: TRBD2
J: TRBJ2-3
length: 19
CDR3: CASSAFWTSGSYRTDTQYF
DNA: TGCGCCAGCAGCGCCTTTTGGACTAGCGGGAGTTACCGCACAGATACGCAGTATTTT

V: TRBV6-1
size: -
D: TRBD1
J: TRBJ2-7
length: 14
CDR3: CASRPDRGGYEQYF
DNA: TGTGCCAGCAGACCGGACAGGGGAGGTTACGAGCAGTACTTC

V: TRBV15
size: -
D: -
J: TRBJ1-2
length: 13
CDR3: CATSTGEGSGYTF
DNA: TGTGCCACCAGCACCGGAGAGGGTTCAGGCTACACCTTC

V: TRBV2
size: -
D: -
J: TRBJ2-2
length: 15
CDR3: CASSDEGGETGELFF
DNA: TGTGCCAGCAGTGACGAGGGAGGAGAGACCGGGGAGCTGTTTTTT

V: TRBV6-5
size: -
D: -
J: TRBJ1-2
length: 12
CDR3: CASSYGPFGYTF
DNA: TGTGCCAGCAGTTACGGGCCCTTTGGCTACACCTTC

V: TRBV7-3
size: few
D: -
J: TRBJ2-1
length: 13
CDR3: CASSFAGPNEQFF
DNA: TGTGCCAGCAGCTTCGCGGGACCGAATGAGCAGTTCTTC

V: TRBV5-6
size: few
D: -
J: TRBJ2-6
length: 15
CDR3: CASSSDYSGANVLTF
DNA: TGTGCCAGCAGCTCAGACTACTCTGGGGCCAACGTCCTGACTTTC

V: TRBV7-9
size: -
D: -
J: TRBJ2-1
length: 11
CDR3: CASSVGEEQFF
DNA: TGTGCCAGCAGCGTCGGAGAGGAGCAGTTCTTC

V: TRBV5-1
size: -
D: -
J: TRBJ1-1
length: 15
CDR3: CASSLGPTENTEAFF
DNA: TGCGCCAGCAGCTTAGGGCCGACAGAGAACACTGAAGCTTTCTTT

V: TRBV7-2
size: -
D: -
J: TRBJ2-7
length: 14
CDR3: CASSPRRSTYEQYF
DNA: TGTGCCAGCAGCCCCCGACGGAGTACCTACGAGCAGTACTTC

V: TRBV11-2
size: once
D: TRBD2
J: TRBJ2-1
length: 17
CDR3: CASSLSLLAGAVNEQFF
DNA: TGTGCCAGCAGCTTATCTCTTTTAGCGGGAGCGGTCAATGAGCAGTTCTTC

V: TRBV29-1
size: -
D: TRBD1
J: TRBJ2-5
length: 17
CDR3: CSVEVWGSTGGGETQYF
DNA: TGCAGCGTTGAAGTGTGGGGCTCAACAGGGGGAGGAGAGACCCAGTACTTC

V: TRBV14
size: -
D: -
J: TRBJ1-1
length: 13
CDR3: CASSLTQGTEAFF
DNA: TGTGCCAGCAGCCTTACCCAGGGCACTGAAGCTTTCTTT

V: TRBV15
size: -
D: TRBD1
J: TRBJ2-5
length: 15
CDR3: CATSYRQGEQETQYF
DNA: TGTGCCACCAGCTACCGACAGGGCGAGCAAGAGACCCAGTACTTC

V: TRBV5-6
size: -
D: -
J: TRBJ2-1
length: 14
CDR3: CASSSMYNYYEQFF
DNA: TGTGCCAGCAGCTCTATGTACAATTACTACGAGCAGTTCTTC

V: TRBV18
size: -
D: -
J: TRBJ2-1
length: 15
CDR3: CASSFDRPSYNEQFF
DNA: TGTGCCAGCTCATTCGACAGACCCTCCTACAATGAGCAGTTCTTC

V: TRBV9
size: once
D: -
J: TRBJ1-1
length: 13
CDR3: CASSPRGLSEAFF
DNA: TGTGCCAGCAGCCCCCGGGGTTTATCTGAAGCTTTCTTT

V: TRBV5-1
size: few
D: -
J: TRBJ1-1
length: 15
CDR3: CASSLVGVGNTEAFF
DNA: TGCGCCAGCAGCTTGGTAGGGGTCGGGAACACTGAAGCTTTCTTT

V: TRBV19
size: -
D: TRBD2
J: TRBJ2-7
length: 15
CDR3: CASSIGEREVYEQYF
DNA: TGTGCCAGTAGTATAGGTGAGCGGGAGGTCTACGAGCAGTACTTC

V: TRBV11-3
size: -
D: -
J: TRBJ2-7
length: 13
CDR3: CASSFLNLYEQYF
DNA: TGTGCCAGCAGCTTCCTAAACCTTTACGAGCAGTACTTC

V: TRBV7-3
size: -
D: -
J: TRBJ2-2
length: 13
CDR3: CASSSDYAGELFF
DNA: TGTGCCAGCAGCTCGGACTATGCCGGGGAGCTGTTTTTT

V: TRBV27
size: few
D: -
J: TRBJ2-1
length: 15
CDR3: CASSYGAGPWNEQFF
DNA: TGTGCCAGCAGTTACGGGGCGGGACCCTGGAATGAGCAGTTCTTC

V: TRBV19
size: few
D: -
J: TRBJ2-7
length: 16
CDR3: CASSTRKDYGNYEQYF
DNA: TGTGCCAGTAGTACGCGGAAGGACTATGGGAACTACGAGCAGTACTTC

V: TRBV6-1
size: -
D: -
J: TRBJ2-3
length: 15
CDR3: CASSPRDWSTDTQYF
DNA: TGTGCCAGCAGTCCCCGGGACTGGAGCACAGATACGCAGTATTTT